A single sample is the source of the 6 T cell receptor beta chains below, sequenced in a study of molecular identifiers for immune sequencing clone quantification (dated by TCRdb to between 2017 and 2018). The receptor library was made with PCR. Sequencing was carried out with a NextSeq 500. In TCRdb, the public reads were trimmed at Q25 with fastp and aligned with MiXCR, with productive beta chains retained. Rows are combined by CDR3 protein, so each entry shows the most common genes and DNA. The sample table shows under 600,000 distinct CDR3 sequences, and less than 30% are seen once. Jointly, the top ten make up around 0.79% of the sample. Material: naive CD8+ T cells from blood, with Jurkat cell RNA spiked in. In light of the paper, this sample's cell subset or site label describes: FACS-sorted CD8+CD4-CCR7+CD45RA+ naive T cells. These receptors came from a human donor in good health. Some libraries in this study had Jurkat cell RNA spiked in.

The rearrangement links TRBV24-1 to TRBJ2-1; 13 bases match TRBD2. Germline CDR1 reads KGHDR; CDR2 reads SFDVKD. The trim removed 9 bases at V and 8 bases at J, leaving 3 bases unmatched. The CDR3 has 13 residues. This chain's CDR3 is CATGLAGVHEQFF. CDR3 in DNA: TGTGCCACCGGACTAGCGGGAGTTCATGAGCAGTTCTTC.

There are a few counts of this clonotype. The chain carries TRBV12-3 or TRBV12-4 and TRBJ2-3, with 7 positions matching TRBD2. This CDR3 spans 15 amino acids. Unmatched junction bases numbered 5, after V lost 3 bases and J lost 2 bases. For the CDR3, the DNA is TGTGCCAGCAGTTTGACTAGCTCTCTCACAGATACGCAGTATTTT. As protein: CASSLTSSLTDTQYF.

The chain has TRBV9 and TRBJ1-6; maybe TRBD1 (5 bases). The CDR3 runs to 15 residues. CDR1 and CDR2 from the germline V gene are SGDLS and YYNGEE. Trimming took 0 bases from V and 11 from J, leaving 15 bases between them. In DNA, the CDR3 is TGTGCCAGCAGCGTAGGGGACGTTCTCAATCCACCCCTCCACTTT. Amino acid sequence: CASSVGDVLNPPLHF.

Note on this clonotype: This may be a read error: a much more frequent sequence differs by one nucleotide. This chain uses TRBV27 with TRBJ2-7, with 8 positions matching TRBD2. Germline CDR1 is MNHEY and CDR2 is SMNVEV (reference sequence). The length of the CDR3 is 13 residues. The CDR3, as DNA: TGTGCCGGCAGTATTACTAGCGGCTACGAGCAGTACTTC. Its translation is CAGSITSGYEQYF.

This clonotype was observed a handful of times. In DNA, the CDR3 is TGCGCCAGCAGCCAAGGTGCAGCGGCCACGTACAATGAGCAGTTCTTC. This codes for CASSQGAAATYNEQFF. The rearrangement joins TRBV4-3 to TRBJ2-1, with D maybe TRBD2 (5 bases). CDR1 is LGHNA and CDR2 is YSLEER in the germline V gene. The V end lost 1 base, the J end lost 4 bases, and 14 bases lay between the germline ends. The CDR3 consists of 16 residues.

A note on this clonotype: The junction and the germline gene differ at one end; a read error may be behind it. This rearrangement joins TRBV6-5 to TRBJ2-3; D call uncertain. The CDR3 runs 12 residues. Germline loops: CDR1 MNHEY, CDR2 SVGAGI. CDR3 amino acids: CAGSSSTDTQYF. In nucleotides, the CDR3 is TGTGCCGGCAGTTCCAGCACAGATACGCAGTATTTT.